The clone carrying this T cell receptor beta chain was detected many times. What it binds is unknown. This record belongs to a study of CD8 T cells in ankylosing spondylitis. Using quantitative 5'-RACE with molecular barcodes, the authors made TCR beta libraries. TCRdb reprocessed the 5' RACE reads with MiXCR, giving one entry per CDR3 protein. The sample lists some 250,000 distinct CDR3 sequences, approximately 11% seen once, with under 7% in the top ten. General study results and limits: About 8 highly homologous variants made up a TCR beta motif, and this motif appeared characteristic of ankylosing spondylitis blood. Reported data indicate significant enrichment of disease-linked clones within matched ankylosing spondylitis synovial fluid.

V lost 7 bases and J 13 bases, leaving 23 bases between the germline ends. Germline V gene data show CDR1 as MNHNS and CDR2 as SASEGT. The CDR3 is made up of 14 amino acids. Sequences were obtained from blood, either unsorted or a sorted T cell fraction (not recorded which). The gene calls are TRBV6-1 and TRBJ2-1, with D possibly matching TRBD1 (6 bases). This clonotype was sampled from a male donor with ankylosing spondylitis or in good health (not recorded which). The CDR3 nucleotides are TGTGCCAGCATAGTAAGGGTGGGGGCAAAGTTTCAGTTCTTC. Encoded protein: CASIVRVGAKFQFF.